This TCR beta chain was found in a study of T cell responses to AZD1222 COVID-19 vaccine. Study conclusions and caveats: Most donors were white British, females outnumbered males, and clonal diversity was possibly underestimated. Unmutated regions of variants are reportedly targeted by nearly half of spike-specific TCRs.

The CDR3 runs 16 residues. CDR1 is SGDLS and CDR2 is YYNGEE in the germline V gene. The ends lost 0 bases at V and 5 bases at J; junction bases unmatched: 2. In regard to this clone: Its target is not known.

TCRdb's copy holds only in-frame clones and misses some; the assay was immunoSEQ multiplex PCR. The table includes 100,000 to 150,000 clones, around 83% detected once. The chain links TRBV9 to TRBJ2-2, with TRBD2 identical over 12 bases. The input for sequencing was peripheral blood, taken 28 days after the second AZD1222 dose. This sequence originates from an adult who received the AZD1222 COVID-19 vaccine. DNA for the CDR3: TGTGCCAGCAGCGTAGCTAGCGGGGGGGCTACCGGGGAGCTGTTTTTT. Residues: CASSVASGGATGELFF.